This entry describes one T cell receptor beta chain. The antigen is unknown. This entry comes from a study of response to subunit inactivated influenza vaccine. Study observations and caveats: It was suggested by the authors that few new T cells are recruited by each seasonal influenza vaccination.

Germline V gene data show CDR1 as SGHRS and CDR2 as YFSETQ. The junction had 9 bases not matched to a gene; V was cut back by 1 base and J by 3 bases. The CDR3 extends over 16 amino acids. TCRdb recomputed calls from the RT-PCR reads with MiXCR, one row per CDR3 protein. This sample yields hundreds of thousands of distinct CDR3 sequences, of which just over 20% are seen a single time; roughly a tenth belongs to the top ten. The chain couples TRBV5-1 to TRBJ1-1; 7 nucleotides agree with TRBD1. The sample here was PBMCs from blood, taken roughly 20 months after vaccination. The source is a man between 50 and 70 years old who received an inactivated influenza vaccine. The CDR3 region has the DNA TGCGCCAGCAGCTTGACGGGGGCCAGGGGGGACACTGAAGCTTTCTTT. Translated: CASSLTGARGDTEAFF.